Presented here are 21 T cell receptor beta chains from one specimen sequenced in a study of OX40 agonist ivuxolimab in advanced cancers. Libraries were constructed by the immunoSEQ multiplex PCR assay. TCRdb obtained this table from immuneACCESS and retained in-frame rearrangements with V and J assigned. These tables miss some clones; where compared with another copy, unresolved V genes account for less than half of the shortfall, and the remainder is unexplained. The sample table shows about 82,000 clones, and 86% are seen once. The ten largest clones add up to approximately 6.5% of the sample. The specimen comprised CD4+ or CD8+ T cells sorted from blood, sampled in a trial of the OX40 agonist ivuxolimab. These receptors came from an adult with an advanced solid tumor such as melanoma, head and neck, liver or kidney cancer.

The chain combines TRBV18 with TRBJ1-1; TRBD1 matches 8 bases. Germline V gene sequence: CDR1 KGHSH, CDR2 LQKENI. The CDR3 runs 18 residues. V was clipped by 6 bases and J by 0 bases; unmatched bases: 15. CDR3 nucleotides: TGTGCCAGCTCTGGTAGCCGGGACAGGAGTTTCATGAACACTGAAGCTTTCTTT. It specifies CASSGSRDRSFMNTEAFF.

This clone was counted only a few times. The V call is TRBV2, the J call TRBJ2-1; D possibly uses TRBD1 or TRBD2 (5 bases each). Trimming removed 6 bases at V and 2 bases at J, with 14 bases between. The germline V gene encodes CDR1 SNHLY and CDR2 FYNNEI. The CDR3 has 15 residues. The chain's CDR3 is CASSFQGDAYNEQFF. CDR3 bases: TGTGCCAGCAGCTTCCAGGGAGACGCCTACAATGAGCAGTTCTTC.

This rearrangement joins TRBV30 to TRBJ1-4; no firm D call. Germline values: CDR1 GTSNPN, CDR2 SVGIG (reference sequence). V was pared by 4 bases and J by 8 bases, with 14 bases between. This CDR3 region has 13 residues. The CDR3 bases are TGTGCCTGGAATGACGGTGCGGGAGAAAAACTGTTTTTT. Translating gives CAWNDGAGEKLFF.

The genes are TRBV6-5 and TRBJ2-4; 8 nucleotides line up with TRBD1. Germline V gives CDR1 MNHEY, CDR2 SVGAGI. V lost 5 bases to trimming and J lost 6 bases; unmatched junction nucleotides: 6. This CDR3 comprises 14 residues. CDR3 amino acids: CASSAAGGGNIQYF. Written as DNA, the CDR3 is TGTGCCAGCAGTGCCGCAGGGGGCGGAAACATTCAGTACTTC.

V gene TRBV6-5 combines with J gene TRBJ2-7; D is uncertain. V was shortened by 2 bases and J by 10 bases, with 18 bases between the two germline ends. Germline V gives CDR1 MNHEY, CDR2 SVGAGI. The CDR3 spans 14 residues. CDR3 bases: TGTGCCAGCAGTTACCCCCAGGCTAATGGTAAACAGTACTTC. This sequence encodes CASSYPQANGKQYF.

The chain carries TRBV20-1 and TRBJ2-1; D is uncertain. This CDR3 is built from 11 residues. Trimming stripped 3 bases from V and 6 bases from J, with 6 bases between. Germline assignment: CDR1 DFQATT and CDR2 SNEGSKA (reference sequence). In DNA, the CDR3 is TGCAGTGCTAGTATAGTCAATGAGCAGTTCTTC. This translates into CSASIVNEQFF.

This clone has a handful of counts. This rearrangement joins TRBV13 to TRBJ1-5; 7 bases align to TRBD1. The CDR3 extends over 13 amino acids. CDR1 PRHDT and CDR2 FYEKMQ come from the germline V gene (reference sequence). The J segment lost 6 bases and the V segment lost 7 bases, leaving 6 bases of the junction unmatched. CDR3: CASTQGGSQPQHF. CDR3 DNA: TGTGCCAGCACCCAGGGGGGTAGTCAGCCCCAGCATTTT.

The CDR3 DNA reads as TGTGCCAGCATCCAGAGGCGGGACAGGGGGCGCGAGCAGTACTTC. This codes for CASIQRRDRGREQYF. The rearrangement links TRBV2 to TRBJ2-7; 12 nucleotides match TRBD1. Trimming took 7 bases from V and 6 from J; bases not matched to a gene: 10. This CDR3 has 15 amino acids. CDR1 is SNHLY, CDR2 FYNNEI, per germline.

This chain joins TRBV27 and TRBJ1-5, with D maybe TRBD1 (6 bases). The CDR3 has 13 residues. V was cut by 3 bases and J by 4 bases, with 7 bases left in between. From germline, CDR1 is MNHEY and CDR2 SMNVEV (reference sequence). For the CDR3, the DNA is TGTGCCAGCAGTTTTGGACAGAATCAGCCCCAGCATTTT. It translates to CASSFGQNQPQHF.

CDR3 loop: CAITDNQGNEQFF. As DNA, the CDR3 is TGTGCCATCACCGACAACCAGGGGAATGAGCAGTTCTTC. This chain joins TRBV10-3 and TRBJ2-1, with a possible D match to TRBD1 (6 bases). The CDR3 spans 13 residues. Germline loops: CDR1 ENHRY, CDR2 SYGVKD. V lost 7 bases to trimming and J lost 7 bases, with 14 bases between them.

CDR3 nucleotide sequence: TGTGCCAGCAGCCGGGAGCGGGGGGGCCCCGATACGCAGTATTTT. It is translated as CASSRERGGPDTQYF. This chain joins TRBV7-3 and TRBJ2-3; TRBD2 matches at 10 bases. The trim removed 5 bases at V and 6 bases at J, leaving 8 bases unmatched. Per germline, CDR1 SGHTA and CDR2 FQGTGA. The CDR3 covers 15 residues. The entire variable domain, with the rest obtained from reference TRBV7-3 and TRBJ2-3, is as follows: GAGVSQTPSNKVTEKGKYVELRCDPISGHTALYWYRQSLGQGPEFLIYFQGTGAADDSGLPNDRFFAVRPEGSVSTLKIQRTERGDSAVYLCASSRERGGPDTQYFGPGTRLTVL.

J is TRBJ2-7 and V is TRBV4-1; TRBD1 aligns across 8 bases. Germline V gene data show CDR1 as MGHRA and CDR2 as YSYEKL. The CDR3 length is 15 residues. V shed 0 bases and J 3 bases; nucleotides not matched to a gene: 4. The CDR3 loop is CASSQDSGQGYEQYF. CDR3 sequence (DNA): TGCGCCAGCAGCCAAGATTCCGGACAGGGCTACGAGCAGTACTTC.

The chain uses TRBV7-2 and TRBJ2-7; 10 bases line up with TRBD1. Germline CDR1 and CDR2: SGHTA and FQGNSA. The CDR3 length is 18 residues. The V gene end was trimmed by 5 bases and the J gene end by 2 bases; junction bases not matched to a gene: 15. DNA of the CDR3: TGTGCCAGCAGCCTCCGCCGGACAGGGGGTTCCCCCCCCTACGAGCAGTACTTC. Protein sequence: CASSLRRTGGSPPYEQYF. Together with reference TRBV7-2 and TRBJ2-7, the CDR3 gives the full variable domain: GAGVSQSPSNKVTEKGKDVELRCDPISGHTALYWYRQSLGQGLEFLIYFQGNSAPDKSGLPSDRFSAERTGGSVSTLTIQRTQQEDSAVYLCASSLRRTGGSPPYEQYFGPGTRLTVT.

The V call is TRBV30, the J call TRBJ2-7; TRBD2 matches at 10 bases. The trim removed 3 bases at V and 7 bases at J, leaving 9 bases unmatched. The CDR3 contains 14 residues. Per germline, CDR1 GTSNPN and CDR2 SVGIG (reference sequence). CDR3 coding DNA: TGTGCCTGGAGGGCTAGCGGGAGACCTCGAGAGCAGTACTTC. Its translation is CAWRASGRPREQYF.

The V gene is TRBV2, the J gene TRBJ1-2; D ambiguous. This CDR3 is 13 amino acids long. V was trimmed by 1 base and J by 0 bases, leaving 3 bases between them. The germline V gene encodes CDR1 SNHLY and CDR2 FYNNEI. The CDR3 reads CASSEGPNYGYTF. The CDR3 DNA reads as TGTGCCAGCAGTGAAGGGCCTAACTATGGCTACACCTTC.

The chain uses TRBV30 and TRBJ2-6; no clear D gene. V shed 2 bases and J shed 1 base, with 6 bases lying between them. CDR1 GTSNPN and CDR2 SVGIG come from the germline V gene (reference sequence). The CDR3 length is 14 residues. CDR3 nucleotides: TGTGCCTGGAGTTACCCTTCTGGGGCCAACGTCCTGACTTTC. Its translation: CAWSYPSGANVLTF.

This clone has just one count. The V gene is TRBV4-2, the J gene TRBJ2-7; 11 bases match TRBD2. V trimming: 4 bases; J trimming: 5 bases; junction bases outside the gene matches: 10. This CDR3 is 16 amino acids long. CDR1 is LGHNA, CDR2 YNFKEQ, per germline. In DNA form, the CDR3 reads TGTGCCAGCAGCCGAGGAACTAGCGGGAGTTTGGACGAGCAGTACTTC. Translation gives CASSRGTSGSLDEQYF.

J is TRBJ1-5 and V is TRBV5-8; D not resolved. This CDR3 region has 16 residues. Trimming shortened V by 0 bases and J by 10 bases, and 20 bases separated the two germline ends. The germline CDR1 and CDR2 sequences are SGHTS and YDEGEE. The CDR3 sequence: CASSLARTVGPDPQHF. CDR3 DNA sequence: TGTGCCAGCAGCTTGGCCCGCACAGTCGGACCGGATCCCCAGCATTTT.

CDR3 in DNA: TGTGCCAGTAGTATAATAGGGCTAGCGGGCCTAAGCACAGATACGCAGTATTTT. Protein sequence: CASSIIGLAGLSTDTQYF. This sequence joins TRBV19 and TRBJ2-3; 8 positions match TRBD2. V was clipped by 2 bases and J by 0 bases; unmatched bases: 10. CDR1 LNHDA and CDR2 SQIVND come from the germline V gene (reference sequence). The CDR3 is made up of 18 amino acids.

This CDR3 is CASSLEVGSYTPYEQYF. CDR3 sequence (DNA): TGTGCCAGCAGCTTAGAGGTCGGGAGTTACACCCCTTACGAGCAGTACTTC. V is TRBV7-2 and J is TRBJ2-7; tentatively, D is TRBD2 (6 bases). This CDR3 spans 17 amino acids. Germline V gene sequence: CDR1 SGHTA, CDR2 FQGNSA. V was trimmed by 1 base and J by 4 bases, leaving 20 bases between them.

The chain uses TRBV30 and TRBJ1-4; a weak D match, TRBD1 (5 bases). The CDR3 contains 14 residues. V gave up 5 bases and J gave up 11 bases, with 21 bases separating them. Per the germline V gene, CDR1 is GTSNPN and CDR2 is SVGIG (reference sequence). The CDR3: CAWEARTTTRKLFF. The CDR3 DNA follows: TGTGCCTGGGAGGCCCGGACAACGACAAGGAAACTGTTTTTT.